This T cell receptor (beta chain) is from a study of T cells after yellow fever vaccination. The TCR cDNA carried a universal primer site and UMIs from 5'RACE template switching. TCRdb reprocessed the 5' RACE reads via MiXCR and lists one record per CDR3 protein. The sample lists about 22,000 distinct CDR3 sequences, less than 5.5% occurring once. Study-level findings and limits: Subsequent booster samples again held most clones from primary vaccination (96% CD4, approximately 86% CD8). At day 0, almost all vaccine-responding clonotypes escaped detection in the sorted memory subsets. The secondary response was weaker, and its peak arrived faster, on day 5 versus 15.

This clonotype has ten or more counts. The CDR3 has 17 residues. The trim removed 2 bases at V and 1 base at J, leaving 6 bases unmatched. Germline lookup yields CDR1 MGHRA and CDR2 YSYEKL. The chain employs TRBV4-1 and TRBJ2-1; 9 nucleotides align to TRBD1. The input for sequencing was PBMCs, either bulk or a sorted T-cell subset (CD4+, CD8+, memory, or dextramer-sorted; not recorded which), taken roughly 45 days after the first yellow fever vaccination. The TCR sequence derives from a young man who received the YFV17D yellow fever vaccine. The CDR3 here is CASSQLPGQGSYNEQFF. The CDR3 DNA is TGCGCCAGCAGCCAATTACCGGGACAGGGATCCTACAATGAGCAGTTCTTC.